Listed here are 10 T cell receptor beta chains from one sample, sequenced in a study of cytomegalovirus exposure and HLA in healthy donors. With 60 Vbeta and 13 Jbeta primers, the PCR was carried out. The data were produced by immunoSEQ multiplex PCR, yet TCRdb's version contains in-frame clones alone and is incomplete. The table includes fewer than 250,000 clones, roughly 77% detected once. Sequenced: PBMCs. Receptor source: a man aged 30-40 years in good health and CMV-seropositive.

Here the CDR3 reads CASSRAGSGTEAFF. The CDR3 DNA reads as TGTGCCAGTAGTAGGGCGGGCAGTGGCACTGAAGCTTTCTTT. The genes are TRBV19 and TRBJ1-1; D gene unclear. The ends were cut back, 4 bases at V and 4 bases at J, with 13 bases in the middle. This CDR3 is built from 14 residues. In germline, CDR1 is LNHDA, CDR2 SQIVND (reference sequence).

A remark on this clone: The same CDR3 arises from other DNA sequences in this sample as well. The genes are TRBV5-1 and TRBJ2-5, with 11 bases identical to TRBD2. Germline V gene lookup returns CDR1 SGHRS and CDR2 YFSETQ. Trimming removed 0 bases from V and 4 bases from J; junction bases left unmatched: 2. CDR3 size: 15 residues. CDR3 residues: CASSLAGTSGETQYF. Here the CDR3 DNA reads TGCGCCAGCAGCTTGGCCGGGACTAGCGGAGAGACCCAGTACTTC. Full variable domain (missing parts from reference TRBV5-1 and TRBJ2-5): KAGVTQTPRYLIKTRGQQVTLSCSPISGHRSVSWYQQTPGQGLQFLFEYFSETQRNKGNFPGRFSGRQFSNSRSEMNVSTLELGDSALYLCASSLAGTSGETQYFGPGTRLLVL.

V usage is TRBV6-5 and J usage is TRBJ2-1; 7 nucleotides align to TRBD1. The CDR3 is made up of 15 amino acids. CDR1 is MNHEY, CDR2 SVGAGI, per germline. With V trimmed by 6 bases and J by 3 bases, 8 bases remained unmatched. The DNA of the CDR3 is TGTGCCAGCAGACCAGACAGGGTAAGCTACAATGAGCAGTTCTTC. This translates into CASRPDRVSYNEQFF.

This chain connects TRBV27 to TRBJ2-5; the D gene is possibly TRBD1 (5 bases). The ends were cut back, 4 bases at V and 5 bases at J, with 11 bases in the middle. Germline CDR1 MNHEY, CDR2 SMNVEV (reference sequence). The length of the CDR3 is 13 residues. DNA of the CDR3: TGTGCCAGCAGTTCTCAGGGTGGGGAGACCCAGTACTTC. Its protein is CASSSQGGETQYF.

The V and J genes are TRBV19 and TRBJ1-5; maybe TRBD1 (5 bases). This CDR3 is built from 15 residues. Germline lookup yields CDR1 LNHDA and CDR2 SQIVND (reference sequence). The V end lost 6 bases, the J end lost 5 bases, and 17 bases lay between the germline ends. CDR3 coding DNA: TGTGCCAGTAGCGCCTATACTGTAGGGGATCAGCCCCAGCATTTT. As protein: CASSAYTVGDQPQHF.

The chain carries TRBV7-2 and TRBJ1-2, with D possibly being TRBD1 (6 bases). The CDR3 sequence is 14 residues long. CDR1 SGHTA and CDR2 FQGNSA come from the germline V gene. The V and J ends lost 1 base and 6 bases respectively, with 12 bases between them. CDR3 protein: CASSLEGQGNGYTF. Written as DNA, the CDR3 is TGTGCCAGCAGCTTAGAAGGGCAGGGGAATGGCTACACCTTC.

In nucleotides, the CDR3 is TGTGCCAGCAGCTTAGGCGTCGGGGGGTACCAAGAGACCCAGTACTTC. It codes for CASSLGVGGYQETQYF. This sequence joins TRBV11-2 and TRBJ2-5, with 7 bases aligning to TRBD2. Per germline, CDR1 SGHAT and CDR2 FQNNGV. The J segment lost 0 bases and the V segment lost 1 base, leaving 5 bases of the junction unmatched. This CDR3 region has 16 residues. Full variable domain (remainder filled in from reference TRBV11-2 and TRBJ2-5): EAGVAQSPRYKIIEKRQSVAFWCNPISGHATLYWYQQILGQGPKLLIQFQNNGVVDDSQLPKDRFSAERLKGVDSTLKIQPAKLEDSAVYLCASSLGVGGYQETQYFGPGTRLLVL.

The chain is built from TRBV7-8 and TRBJ2-7; tentative D call: TRBD1 (6 bases). CDR3 length: 14 residues. The germline V and J ends were trimmed by 5 bases and 3 bases, with 14 bases remaining between them. Per the germline V gene, CDR1 is SGHVS and CDR2 is FQNEAQ. CDR3 amino acids: CASSGETGNYEQYF. As DNA, the CDR3 is TGTGCCAGCAGCGGAGAAACAGGGAACTACGAGCAGTACTTC.

The V call is TRBV28, the J call TRBJ2-4; possible D gene TRBD1, 5 bases. Trimming shortened V by 6 bases and J by 2 bases, and 8 bases separated the two germline ends. CDR3 size: 13 residues. Germline CDR1 reads MDHEN; CDR2 reads SYDVKM. In DNA form, the CDR3 reads TGTGCCAGCAGCGGACACCCCAAAAACATTCAGTACTTC. Translated, it gives CASSGHPKNIQYF.

This clone has just one count. The DNA for the CDR3 is TGCGCCAGCAGCGAAGGACTAGCGGGTTCAAGCTCCTACAATGAGCAGTTCTTC. Translated, it gives CASSEGLAGSSSYNEQFF. The chain links TRBV5-1 to TRBJ2-1; 11 positions agree with TRBD2. The V segment lost 4 bases and the J segment 0 bases; nucleotides outside the gene matches: 9. Per the germline V gene, CDR1 is SGHRS and CDR2 is YFSETQ. The CDR3 has 18 residues. The whole variable domain, remainder taken from reference TRBV5-1 and TRBJ2-1, is KAGVTQTPRYLIKTRGQQVTLSCSPISGHRSVSWYQQTPGQGLQFLFEYFSETQRNKGNFPGRFSGRQFSNSRSEMNVSTLELGDSALYLCASSEGLAGSSSYNEQFFGPGTRLTVL.